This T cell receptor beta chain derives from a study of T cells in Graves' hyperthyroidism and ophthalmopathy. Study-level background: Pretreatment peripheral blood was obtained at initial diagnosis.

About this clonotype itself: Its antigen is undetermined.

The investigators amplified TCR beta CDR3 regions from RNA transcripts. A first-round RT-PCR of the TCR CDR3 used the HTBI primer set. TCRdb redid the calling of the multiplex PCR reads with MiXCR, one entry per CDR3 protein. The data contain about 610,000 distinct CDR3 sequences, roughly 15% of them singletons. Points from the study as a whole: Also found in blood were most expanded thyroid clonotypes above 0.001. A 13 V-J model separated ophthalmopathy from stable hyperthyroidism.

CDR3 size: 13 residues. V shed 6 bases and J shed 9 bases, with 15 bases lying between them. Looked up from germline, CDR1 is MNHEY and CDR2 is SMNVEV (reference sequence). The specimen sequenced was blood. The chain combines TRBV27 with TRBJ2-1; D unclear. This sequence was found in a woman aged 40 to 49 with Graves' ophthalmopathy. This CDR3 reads CASRGINTREQFF. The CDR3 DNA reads TGTGCCAGCAGGGGTATAAACACACGTGAGCAGTTCTTC.